These 10 T cell receptor beta chains came from one sample sequenced in a study of CD8+ T cells in alopecia areata (dated by TCRdb to the late 2010s). The time point label, as the study defines it: 24 weeks on oral tofacitinib. In light of the paper, this sample's treatment or condition label describes: oral pan-JAK inhibitor, 5-10 mg twice daily. The protocol used for the library was the immunoSEQ multiplex PCR assay. RNA was extracted from all samples and reverse transcribed into cDNA as template for TCR sequencing. TCRdb limited this immuneACCESS table to in-frame rearrangements with V and J called. A share of clones is missing; checked studies link under half to unresolved V genes, and the rest is unexplained. The sample profile shows 150,000 to 200,000 clones; about three fifths of them were found once. 0.85% to 1.3% of the sample rests with the top ten. Sequencing used CD4+ T cells sorted from blood, obtained at week 24, from a patient treated with tofacitinib. These receptors originate from a human donor with alopecia areata.

A note on this clone: The same CDR3 arises from other DNA sequences in this sample as well. The chain joins TRBV29-1 to TRBJ1-2; no firm D call. V lost 5 bases and J 3 bases, leaving 4 bases between the germline ends. The CDR3 consists of 10 residues. The germline V gene encodes CDR1 SQVTM and CDR2 ANQGSEA. The CDR3 DNA reads as TGCAGCGTTTCTGACTATGGCTACACCTTC. Amino acid sequence: CSVSDYGYTF.

This clone was counted once. The rearrangement joins TRBV29-1 to TRBJ2-1; possible D gene TRBD2, 7 bases. The CDR3 sequence is 15 residues long. Germline values: CDR1 SQVTM, CDR2 ANQGSEA. V shed 6 bases and J shed 1 base, with 16 bases lying between them. CDR3 nucleotide sequence: TGCAGCGTCGGCTTAGGGGGGGGTTCCTACAATGAGCAGTTCTTC. It yields the protein CSVGLGGGSYNEQFF.

The chain employs TRBV27 and TRBJ2-7; 7 nucleotides align to TRBD1. V gave up 5 bases and J gave up 0 bases; unmatched junction bases: 7. The germline V gene has CDR1 MNHEY and CDR2 SMNVEV (reference sequence). This CDR3 is 15 amino acids long. The CDR3 DNA is TGTGCCAGCAGTGTGGACAGGATGCGCTCCTACGAGCAGTACTTC. This sequence encodes CASSVDRMRSYEQYF.

V is TRBV11-1 and J is TRBJ2-1, with 8 bases identical to TRBD2. The CDR3 length is 15 residues. CDR1 and CDR2 (germline): SGHAT, FQDESV (reference sequence). V trimming: 2 bases; J trimming: 9 bases; junction bases outside the gene matches: 9. This chain's CDR3 is CASSLHSRGGSEQFF. The CDR3, as DNA: TGTGCCAGCAGCTTACACTCCCGGGGGGGGAGTGAGCAGTTCTTC.

This clone was observed a handful of times. V usage is TRBV29-1 and J usage is TRBJ2-1; 10 positions agree with TRBD2. This CDR3 has 13 residues. Germline V gives CDR1 SQVTM, CDR2 ANQGSEA. V dropped 4 bases and J dropped 9; count of bases not matched to a gene: 6. For the CDR3, the DNA is TGCAGCGTTGGAAGCGGGGGGGCCTTTGAGCAGTTCTTC. Protein: CSVGSGGAFEQFF.

This clone was observed a single time. The chain links TRBV5-1 to TRBJ2-1; 11 bases line up with TRBD2. Germline trimming cut 5 bases from V and 4 bases from J; bases unmatched to any gene: 5. Germline CDR1 and CDR2: SGHRS and YFSETQ. The CDR3 is 15 residues long. Here the CDR3 DNA reads TGCGCCAGCAGACCGACTAGCGGGGCATACAATGAGCAGTTCTTC. Translated: CASRPTSGAYNEQFF.

The chain is built from TRBV7-2 and TRBJ2-5; D ambiguous. The CDR3 extends over 12 amino acids. Looked up from germline, CDR1 is SGHTA and CDR2 is FQGNSA. V was pared by 3 bases and J by 6 bases, with 8 bases between. DNA for the CDR3: TGTGCCAGCAGCTTGGTGGGCCAGACCCAGTACTTC. This codes for CASSLVGQTQYF.

This clone appeared a few times. V gene TRBV6-6 combines with J gene TRBJ2-7; TRBD1 agrees at 8 bases. Trimming took 4 bases from V and 4 from J; bases not matched to a gene: 3. Germline CDR1 MNHNY, CDR2 SVGAGI (reference sequence). The CDR3 extends over 13 amino acids. The CDR3 region is CASSSRTGYEQYF. CDR3 in DNA: TGTGCCAGCAGTTCAAGGACAGGGTACGAGCAGTACTTC.

The J gene is TRBJ2-5, the V gene TRBV29-1; D is undetermined. V lost 3 bases and J 9 bases, leaving 11 bases between the germline ends. CDR1 is SQVTM and CDR2 is ANQGSEA in the germline V gene. The CDR3 is made up of 11 amino acids. In DNA, the CDR3 is TGCAGCGTTGAGAGTGGTGGGGCCCAGTACTTC. It yields the protein CSVESGGAQYF.

The CDR3 loop reads CASSQEGPQKSYGYTF. In DNA form, the CDR3 reads TGTGCCAGCAGCCAAGAGGGCCCACAGAAATCCTATGGCTACACCTTC. The genes are TRBV4-2 and TRBJ1-2; D not resolved. This CDR3 has 16 amino acids. The V end lost 0 bases, the J end lost 4 bases, and 15 bases lay between the germline ends. Germline CDR1 and CDR2: LGHNA and YNFKEQ.